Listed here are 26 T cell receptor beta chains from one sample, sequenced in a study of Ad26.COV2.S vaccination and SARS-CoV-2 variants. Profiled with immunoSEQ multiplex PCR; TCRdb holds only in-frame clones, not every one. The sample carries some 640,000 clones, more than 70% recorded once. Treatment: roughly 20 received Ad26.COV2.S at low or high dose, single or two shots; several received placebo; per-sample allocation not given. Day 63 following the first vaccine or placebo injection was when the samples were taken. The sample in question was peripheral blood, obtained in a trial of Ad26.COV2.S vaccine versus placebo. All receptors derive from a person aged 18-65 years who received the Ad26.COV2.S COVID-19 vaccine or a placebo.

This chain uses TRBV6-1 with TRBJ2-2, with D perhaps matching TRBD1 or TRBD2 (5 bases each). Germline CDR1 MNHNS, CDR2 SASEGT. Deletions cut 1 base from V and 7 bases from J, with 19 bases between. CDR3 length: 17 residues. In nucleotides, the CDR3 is TGTGCCAGCAGTGAAGATGTGGGGCCAAATGGGGGCGGGGAGCTGTTTTTT. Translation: CASSEDVGPNGGGELFF.

The CDR3 spells CASSGGYNEQFF. The CDR3 bases are TGTGCCAGCTCCGGTGGCTACAATGAGCAGTTCTTC. This chain connects TRBV14 to TRBJ2-1; D gene ambiguous. Germline values: CDR1 SGHDN, CDR2 FVKESK. The V and J ends lost 8 bases and 3 bases respectively, with 8 bases between them. The CDR3 totals 12 residues.

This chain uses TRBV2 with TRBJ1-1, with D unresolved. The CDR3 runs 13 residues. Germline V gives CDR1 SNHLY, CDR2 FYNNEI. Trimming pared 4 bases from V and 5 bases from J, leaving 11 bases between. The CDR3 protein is CASSVGRVTEAFF. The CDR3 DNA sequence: TGTGCCAGCAGTGTGGGCCGGGTGACTGAAGCTTTCTTT.

This CDR3 is CASSRQPRRDTGELFF. CDR3 nucleotides: TGTGCCAGCAGCCGACAACCTCGACGGGACACCGGGGAGCTGTTTTTT. The V call is TRBV3-1 (or the pseudogene TRBV3-2), the J call TRBJ2-2; D gene unclear. The CDR3 has 16 amino acids. The V and J ends lost 4 bases and 3 bases respectively, with 15 bases between them. CDR1 LGHDT and CDR2 YNNKEL come from the germline V gene (reference sequence).

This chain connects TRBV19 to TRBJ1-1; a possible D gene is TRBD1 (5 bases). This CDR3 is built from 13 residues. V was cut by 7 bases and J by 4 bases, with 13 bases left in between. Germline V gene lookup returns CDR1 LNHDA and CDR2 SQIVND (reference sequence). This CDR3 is CASTIRGRTEAFF. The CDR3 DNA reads TGTGCCAGTACGATACGGGGCCGCACTGAAGCTTTCTTT.

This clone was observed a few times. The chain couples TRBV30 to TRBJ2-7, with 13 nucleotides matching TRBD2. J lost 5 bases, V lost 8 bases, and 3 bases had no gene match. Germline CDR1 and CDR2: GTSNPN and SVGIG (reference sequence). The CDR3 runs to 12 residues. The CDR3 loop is CARGTSGDEQYF. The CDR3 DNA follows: TGTGCCCGAGGGACTAGCGGGGACGAGCAGTACTTC.

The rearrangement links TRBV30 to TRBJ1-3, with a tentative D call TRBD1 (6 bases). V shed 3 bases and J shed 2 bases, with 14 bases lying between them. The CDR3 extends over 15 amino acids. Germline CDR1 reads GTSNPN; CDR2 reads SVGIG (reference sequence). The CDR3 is CAWREAGAPGNTIYF. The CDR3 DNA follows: TGTGCCTGGAGGGAAGCAGGGGCCCCTGGAAACACCATATATTTT.

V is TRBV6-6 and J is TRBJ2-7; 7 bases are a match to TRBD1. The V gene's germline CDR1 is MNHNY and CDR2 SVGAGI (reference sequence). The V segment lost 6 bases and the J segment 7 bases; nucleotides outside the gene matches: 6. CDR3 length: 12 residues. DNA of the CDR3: TGTGCCAGCAGCCAGACAGGGCGTGAGCAGTACTTC. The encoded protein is CASSQTGREQYF.

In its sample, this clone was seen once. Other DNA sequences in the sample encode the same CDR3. The CDR3 region has the DNA TGTGCCAGCAGAGTGACAGGGACGGATTCACCCCTCCACTTT. Protein sequence: CASRVTGTDSPLHF. This sequence joins TRBV7-9 and TRBJ1-6; 7 nucleotides agree with TRBD1. V was pared by 6 bases and J by 8 bases, with 7 bases of the junction left unmatched. The CDR3 is 14 amino acids. Germline V gene sequence: CDR1 SEHNR, CDR2 FQNEAQ (reference sequence).

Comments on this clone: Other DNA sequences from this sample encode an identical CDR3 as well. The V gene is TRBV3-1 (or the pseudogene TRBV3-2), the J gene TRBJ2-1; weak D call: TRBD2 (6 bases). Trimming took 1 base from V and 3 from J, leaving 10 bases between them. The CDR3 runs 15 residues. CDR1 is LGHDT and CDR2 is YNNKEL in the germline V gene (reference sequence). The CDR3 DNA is TGTGCCAGCAGCCAAGCAGGAGGGAGCTACAATGAGCAGTTCTTC. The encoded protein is CASSQAGGSYNEQFF.

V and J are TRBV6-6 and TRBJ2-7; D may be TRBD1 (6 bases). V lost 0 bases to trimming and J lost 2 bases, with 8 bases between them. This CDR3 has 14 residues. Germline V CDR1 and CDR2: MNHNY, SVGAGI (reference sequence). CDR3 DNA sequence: TGTGCCAGCAGTTACTCACAGGGTCCCTACGAGCAGTACTTC. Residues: CASSYSQGPYEQYF.

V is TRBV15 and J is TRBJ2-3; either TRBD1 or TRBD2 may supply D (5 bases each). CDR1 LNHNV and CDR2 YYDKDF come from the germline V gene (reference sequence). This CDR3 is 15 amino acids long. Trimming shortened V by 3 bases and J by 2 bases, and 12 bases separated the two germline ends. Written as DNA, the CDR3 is TGTGCCACCAGCAGGGGAGAGGGGTCCACAGATACGCAGTATTTT. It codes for CATSRGEGSTDTQYF.

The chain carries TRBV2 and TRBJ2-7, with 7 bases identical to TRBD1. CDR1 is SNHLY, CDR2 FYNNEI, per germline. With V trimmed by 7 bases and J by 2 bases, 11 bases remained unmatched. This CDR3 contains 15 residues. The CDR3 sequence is CASTLTGMGAYEQYF. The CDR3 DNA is TGTGCCAGCACCCTGACAGGGATGGGGGCCTACGAGCAGTACTTC.

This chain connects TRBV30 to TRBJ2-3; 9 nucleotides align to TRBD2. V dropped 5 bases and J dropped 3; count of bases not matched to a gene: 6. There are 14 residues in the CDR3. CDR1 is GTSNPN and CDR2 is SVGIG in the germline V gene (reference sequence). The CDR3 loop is CAWGGSGRTDTQYF. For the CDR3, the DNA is TGTGCCTGGGGGGGGAGCGGGAGGACAGATACGCAGTATTTT.

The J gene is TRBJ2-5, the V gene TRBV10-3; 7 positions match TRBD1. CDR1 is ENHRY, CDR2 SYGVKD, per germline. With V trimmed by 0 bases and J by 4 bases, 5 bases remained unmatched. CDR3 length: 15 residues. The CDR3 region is CAISESEGGRETQYF. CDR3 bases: TGTGCCATCAGTGAGTCGGAAGGGGGCCGAGAGACCCAGTACTTC.

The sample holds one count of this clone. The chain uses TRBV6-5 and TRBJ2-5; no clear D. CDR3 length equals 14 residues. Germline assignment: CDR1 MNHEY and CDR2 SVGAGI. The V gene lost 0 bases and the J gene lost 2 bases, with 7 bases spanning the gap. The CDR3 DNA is TGTGCCAGCAGTTACTCACCCGGACAAGAGACCCAGTACTTC. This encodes CASSYSPGQETQYF.

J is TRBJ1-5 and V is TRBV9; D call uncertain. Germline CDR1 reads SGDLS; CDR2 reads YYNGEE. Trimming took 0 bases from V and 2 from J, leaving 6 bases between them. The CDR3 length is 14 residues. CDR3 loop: CASSVDYGNQPQHF. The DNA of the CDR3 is TGTGCCAGCAGCGTAGATTACGGCAATCAGCCCCAGCATTTT.

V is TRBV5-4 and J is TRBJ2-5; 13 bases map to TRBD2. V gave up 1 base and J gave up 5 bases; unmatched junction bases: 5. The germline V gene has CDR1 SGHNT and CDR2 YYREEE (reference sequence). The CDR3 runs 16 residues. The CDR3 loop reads CASSLLGTSGAETQYF. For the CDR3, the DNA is TGTGCCAGCAGCTTGCTCGGGACTAGCGGGGCCGAGACCCAGTACTTC.

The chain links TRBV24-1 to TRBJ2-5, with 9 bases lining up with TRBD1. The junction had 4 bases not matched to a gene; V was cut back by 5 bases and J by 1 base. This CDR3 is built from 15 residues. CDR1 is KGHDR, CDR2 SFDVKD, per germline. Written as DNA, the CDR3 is TGTGCCACCAGTGTCGGGACAGGGCCCCAAGAGACCCAGTACTTC. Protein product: CATSVGTGPQETQYF.

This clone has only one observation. DNA of the CDR3: TGTGCCAGCTCACCACGGAGCGGGAGATTGCATACGCAGTATTTT. Its translation: CASSPRSGRLHTQYF. This rearrangement joins TRBV18 to TRBJ2-3; 8 nucleotides agree with TRBD2. With 1 base clipped from V and 7 bases from J, the junction kept 7 bases outside the gene matches. This CDR3 is 15 amino acids long. CDR1 is KGHSH and CDR2 is LQKENI in the germline V gene.

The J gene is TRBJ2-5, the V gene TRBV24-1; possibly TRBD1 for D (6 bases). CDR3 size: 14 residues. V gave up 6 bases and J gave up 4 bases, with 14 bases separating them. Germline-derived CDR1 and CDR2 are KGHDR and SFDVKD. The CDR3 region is CATSSRGWGETQYF. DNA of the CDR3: TGTGCCACCAGTAGCAGGGGATGGGGAGAGACCCAGTACTTC.

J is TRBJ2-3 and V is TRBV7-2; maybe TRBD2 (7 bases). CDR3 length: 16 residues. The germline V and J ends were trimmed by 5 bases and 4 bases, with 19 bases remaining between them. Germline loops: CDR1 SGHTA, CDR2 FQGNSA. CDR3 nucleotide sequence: TGTGCCAGCAGCCCCCGTGGGGGGGCCCGCGCAGATACGCAGTATTTT. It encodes CASSPRGGARADTQYF.

The CDR3 loop is CASSPQGNHNEQFF. CDR3 DNA sequence: TGTGCCAGCAGCCCCCAGGGAAACCACAATGAGCAGTTCTTC. The chain couples TRBV5-4 to TRBJ2-1; tentatively, D is TRBD1 (5 bases). Germline V gives CDR1 SGHNT, CDR2 YYREEE (reference sequence). The CDR3 has 14 amino acids. Trimming removed 4 bases at V and 5 bases at J, with 13 bases between.

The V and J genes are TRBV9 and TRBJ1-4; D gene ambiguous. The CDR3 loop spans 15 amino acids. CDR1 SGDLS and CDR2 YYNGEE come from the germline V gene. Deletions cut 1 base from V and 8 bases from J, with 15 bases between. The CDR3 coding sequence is TGTGCCAGCAGCGTAAGTGCTGGGCCGGGAGAAAAACTGTTTTTT. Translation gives CASSVSAGPGEKLFF.

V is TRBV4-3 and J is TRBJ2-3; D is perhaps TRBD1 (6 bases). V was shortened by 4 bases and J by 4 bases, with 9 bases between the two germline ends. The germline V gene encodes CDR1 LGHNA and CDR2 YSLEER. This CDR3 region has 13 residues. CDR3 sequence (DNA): TGCGCCAGCAGCCGCAGGGGCCCAGATACGCAGTATTTT. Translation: CASSRRGPDTQYF.

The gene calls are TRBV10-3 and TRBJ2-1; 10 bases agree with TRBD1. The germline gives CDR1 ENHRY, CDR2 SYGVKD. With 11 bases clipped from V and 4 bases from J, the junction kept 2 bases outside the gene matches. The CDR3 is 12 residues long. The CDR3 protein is CASGQGYNEQFF. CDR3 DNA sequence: TGTGCCTCGGGACAGGGGTACAATGAGCAGTTCTTC.